The 16 T cell receptor beta chains below were found in one sample sequenced in a study of cytomegalovirus exposure and HLA in healthy donors. The PCR contained 60 Vbeta and 13 Jbeta primers. Measured with immunoSEQ multiplex PCR; TCRdb has only the in-frame clones, and not every one. This sample's table has tens of thousands of clones. Sequencing used PBMCs. Receptors originate from a man under 40 in good health and CMV-seronegative.

This chain connects TRBV30 to TRBJ2-2, with TRBD1 matching over 7 bases. The germline gives CDR1 GTSNPN, CDR2 SVGIG (reference sequence). With V trimmed by 2 bases and J by 6 bases, 3 bases remained unmatched. The CDR3 totals 13 residues. The CDR3 DNA sequence: TGTGCCTGGAGTTTGACAGGGCCCGGGGAGCTGTTTTTT. The encoded protein is CAWSLTGPGELFF.

The chain combines TRBV5-6 with TRBJ1-6; D is unclear. Germline CDR1 reads SGHDT; CDR2 reads YYEEEE. CDR3 length: 12 residues. Trimming removed 2 bases at V and 9 bases at J, with 6 bases between. The CDR3 reads CASSLRASPLHF. CDR3 DNA: TGTGCCAGCAGCTTACGAGCTTCACCCCTCCACTTT.

The chain has TRBV25-1 and TRBJ2-7; the match to TRBD1 covers 9 bases. The germline CDR1 and CDR2 sequences are MGHDK and SYGVNS. V was pared by 7 bases and J by 6 bases, with 13 bases of the junction left unmatched. The length of the CDR3 is 15 residues. The CDR3 DNA reads TGTGCCAGCAATAGAGGTTGGGACAGGGTCTCCGAGCAGTACTTC. Encoded protein: CASNRGWDRVSEQYF.

The chain couples TRBV6-1 to TRBJ1-5, with 8 bases that match TRBD1. The germline V gene encodes CDR1 MNHNS and CDR2 SASEGT. V shed 5 bases, J shed 7 bases, and the junction held 7 bases outside the gene matches. The CDR3 is 14 residues long. CDR3 region: CASSWTGSDQPQHF. CDR3 bases: TGTGCCAGCAGTTGGACAGGGTCGGACCAGCCCCAGCATTTT.

The V gene is TRBV15, the J gene TRBJ1-2; TRBD1 might be the D (6 bases). Germline CDR1 LNHNV, CDR2 YYDKDF (reference sequence). V was cut by 1 base and J by 0 bases, with 9 bases left in between. The CDR3 consists of 15 residues. The CDR3 spells CATSRGTGTNYGYTF. In nucleotides, the CDR3 is TGTGCCACCAGCAGAGGTACAGGGACTAACTATGGCTACACCTTC.

The chain combines TRBV7-8 with TRBJ2-1, with TRBD2 matching over 8 bases. The V gene end was trimmed by 5 bases and the J gene end by 2 bases; junction bases not matched to a gene: 8. There are 16 residues in the CDR3. Per the germline V gene, CDR1 is SGHVS and CDR2 is FQNEAQ. DNA for the CDR3: TGTGCCAGCAGCCCCCTCGGGGGACTAGCCTACAATGAGCAGTTCTTC. This sequence encodes CASSPLGGLAYNEQFF.

This sequence joins TRBV28 and TRBJ2-1, with 10 bases lining up with TRBD1. The trim removed 1 base at V and 4 bases at J, leaving 7 bases unmatched. The CDR3 contains 17 residues. Germline lookup yields CDR1 MDHEN and CDR2 SYDVKM. The CDR3 reads CASSLFWDRGPYNEQFF. CDR3 nucleotide sequence: TGTGCCAGCAGTTTATTCTGGGACAGGGGCCCATACAATGAGCAGTTCTTC.

The J gene is TRBJ1-3, the V gene TRBV15; D uncertain. CDR3 size: 14 residues. Between the trimmed V and J ends, which lost 8 bases and 4 bases, there was a span of 15 bases. Per the germline V gene, CDR1 is LNHNV and CDR2 is YYDKDF (reference sequence). As DNA, the CDR3 is TGTGCCACCTCAGAGGGCAGAGAAGGAAACACCATATATTTT. Encoded protein: CATSEGREGNTIYF.

The V call is TRBV29-1, the J call TRBJ1-5; TRBD1 is a possible D gene (6 bases). The CDR3 is 13 residues long. CDR1 and CDR2 (germline): SQVTM, ANQGSEA. V lost 4 bases and J lost 2, with 9 bases in between. CDR3 residues: CSVAQGGNQPQHF. Here the CDR3 DNA reads TGCAGCGTTGCACAGGGTGGCAATCAGCCCCAGCATTTT.

The chain uses TRBV19 and TRBJ2-2; 8 bases line up with TRBD1. The CDR3 loop spans 15 amino acids. Germline loops: CDR1 LNHDA, CDR2 SQIVND (reference sequence). The V segment lost 1 base and the J segment 5 bases; nucleotides outside the gene matches: 3. CDR3 residues: CASSIVRTGTGELFF. The CDR3, as DNA: TGTGCCAGTAGTATAGTCCGGACAGGGACCGGGGAGCTGTTTTTT.

This rearrangement joins TRBV5-1 to TRBJ1-1, with TRBD1 matching 7 bases. J was trimmed by 0 bases and V by 0 bases; bases with no gene match: 5. From germline, CDR1 is SGHRS and CDR2 YFSETQ. The length of the CDR3 is 16 residues. The CDR3 DNA follows: TGCGCCAGCAGCTTGGCCCCGACAGGGTTGAACACTGAAGCTTTCTTT. Its protein product is CASSLAPTGLNTEAFF.

The rearrangement uses TRBV27 and TRBJ2-7, with 11 bases aligning to TRBD1. CDR1 MNHEY and CDR2 SMNVEV come from the germline V gene (reference sequence). The CDR3 is made up of 16 amino acids. V lost 3 bases and J lost 4; bases outside the gene matches: 8. Here the CDR3 DNA reads TGTGCCAGCAGTTTTGCCCGGACAGGGGGCTTATACGAGCAGTACTTC. Its translation: CASSFARTGGLYEQYF.

The chain is built from TRBV4-1 and TRBJ2-5; 12 nucleotides agree with TRBD2. This CDR3 spans 15 amino acids. CDR1 and CDR2 from the germline V gene are MGHRA and YSYEKL. Unmatched junction bases numbered 5, after V lost 6 bases and J lost 3 bases. DNA of the CDR3: TGCGCCAGCAGTGGGCTAGCGGGGGGGGAAGAGACCCAGTACTTC. Encoded protein: CASSGLAGGEETQYF.

The chain links TRBV7-2 to TRBJ2-5; D is perhaps TRBD1 (6 bases). Germline CDR1 SGHTA, CDR2 FQGNSA. V lost 5 bases and J lost 5, with 15 bases in between. There are 14 residues in the CDR3. CDR3 DNA: TGTGCCAGCAGCCAAATGACAGGAATGGAGACCCAGTACTTC. It codes for CASSQMTGMETQYF.

The chain recombines TRBV19 with TRBJ2-2, with 7 positions matching TRBD2. Germline CDR1 is LNHDA and CDR2 is SQIVND (reference sequence). CDR3 length: 15 amino acids. V shed 1 base and J 4 bases; nucleotides not matched to a gene: 3. CDR3 nucleotides: TGTGCCAGTAGTATAGTAGCGGGTCGCACCGGGGAGCTGTTTTTT. It is translated as CASSIVAGRTGELFF. Full variable domain (remainder filled in from reference TRBV19 and TRBJ2-2): DGGITQSPKYLFRKEGQNVTLSCEQNLNHDAMYWYRQDPGQGLRLIYYSQIVNDFQKGDIAEGYSVSREKKESFPLTVTSAQKNPTAFYLCASSIVAGRTGELFFGEGSRLTVL.

This chain uses TRBV12-5 with TRBJ1-2; D is undetermined. Per germline, CDR1 LGHNT and CDR2 FRNRAP. The germline V and J ends were trimmed by 2 bases and 8 bases, with 15 bases remaining between them. CDR3 length: 14 amino acids. DNA of the CDR3: TGTGCTAGTGGTTTGTGGGAGGGAAGTGGCGGCTACACCTTC. Protein: CASGLWEGSGGYTF. Full variable domain (outside the CDR3, taken from reference TRBV12-5 and TRBJ1-2): DARVTQTPRHKVTEMGQEVTMRCQPILGHNTVFWYRQTMMQGLELLAYFRNRAPLDDSGMPKDRFSAEMPDATLATLKIQPSEPRDSAVYFCASGLWEGSGGYTFGSGTRLTVV.